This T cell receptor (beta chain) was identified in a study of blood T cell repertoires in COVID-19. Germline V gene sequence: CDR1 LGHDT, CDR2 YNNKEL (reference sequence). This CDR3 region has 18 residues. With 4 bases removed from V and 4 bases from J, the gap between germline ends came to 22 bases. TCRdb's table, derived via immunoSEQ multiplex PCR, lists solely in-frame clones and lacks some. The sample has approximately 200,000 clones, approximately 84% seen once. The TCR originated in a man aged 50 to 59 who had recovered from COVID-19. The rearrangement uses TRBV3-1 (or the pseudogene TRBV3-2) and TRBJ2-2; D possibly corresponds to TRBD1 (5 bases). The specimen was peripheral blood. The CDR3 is CASSPSGLWGRATGELFF. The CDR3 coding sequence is TGTGCCAGCAGCCCTAGTGGTCTTTGGGGCAGGGCCACCGGGGAGCTGTTTTTT.